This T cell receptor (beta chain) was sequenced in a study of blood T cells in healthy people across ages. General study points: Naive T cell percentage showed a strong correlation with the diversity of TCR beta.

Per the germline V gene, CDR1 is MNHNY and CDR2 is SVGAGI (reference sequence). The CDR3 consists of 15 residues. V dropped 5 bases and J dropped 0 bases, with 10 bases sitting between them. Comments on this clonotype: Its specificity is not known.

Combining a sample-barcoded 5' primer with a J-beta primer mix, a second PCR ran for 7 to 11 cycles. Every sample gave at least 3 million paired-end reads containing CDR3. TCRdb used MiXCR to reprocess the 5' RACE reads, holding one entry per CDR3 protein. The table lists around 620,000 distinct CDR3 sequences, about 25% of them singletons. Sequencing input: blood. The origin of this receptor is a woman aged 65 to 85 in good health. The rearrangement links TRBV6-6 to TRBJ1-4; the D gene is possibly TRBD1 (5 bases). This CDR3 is CASSPTGTTNEKLFF. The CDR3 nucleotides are TGTGCCAGCAGTCCAACAGGAACAACTAATGAAAAACTGTTTTTT.